The entry below gives a single T cell receptor (beta chain) sequence along with its context. It lacks a known antigen. Per-base quality was not reported, and no clone a single base away is much larger than it. The entire amount of isolated RNA was reverse transcribed using the High Capacity cDNA Reverse Transcription Kit, so the sequenced TCRB transcripts were expressed ones. Deep immunoSEQ sequencing was applied to naive, central memory and regulatory T cell samples, giving an average of roughly 3.6 million total reads per sample. Sorted cells were lysed in RLT buffer, and RNA was extracted using DNase-treated RNeasy Micro or Mini kits according to cell number. To prevent cross-contamination, every cell subset was processed on its own, while patient and healthy donor samples were processed together. The immunoSEQ multiplex PCR was used to amplify TCRB sequences from cDNA, yielding 87-bp fragments that span the CDR3 region. Sequencing of the amplicons was performed on the Illumina HiSeq platform. The authors processed their data as follows. PCR bias was corrected computationally using synthetic template baselines, and reads within Hamming distance 2 were collapsed, with unmergeable singletons discarded. Reads were aligned to IMGT to assign V, D and J genes, CDR3 length, and insertions or deletions at six rearrangement sites. Within each subset, clonotype counts were normalized to sorted cell number, and only after that were true diversity and Gini coefficients computed with the tcR R package. Repertoire sharing was quantified using the overlap coefficient calculated on TCRB nucleotide sequences. TCRdb obtained this table from immuneACCESS and retained in-frame rearrangements with V and J assigned. These tables miss some clones; where compared with another copy, unresolved V genes account for less than half of the shortfall, and the remainder is unexplained. The V and J calls and clone size were taken over from that table, and D and trimming were inferred from the DNA. For this sample there are 130,000 to 150,000 clones; 9.2% appear just once. Roughly 0.7% of the sample is in the top ten clones.

From each donor, a single peripheral blood sample of around 0.12 L on average was drawn into heparinised tubes. Naive, central memory, regulatory and stem cell-like memory CD4+ T cells were sorted on a BD FACSAria II using a panel including CD45RO, CCR7, CD25, CD127, CD95 and CD27. A purity above 95% was achieved for all sorted populations. Right away, PBMCs were isolated by Lymphoprep density gradient centrifugation and were stained directly, with no culture step. So that batch effects would be minimized, each experiment stained and sorted samples in pairs, pairing one healthy donor with one patient. This sample was taken from a study of beta chain features in type 1 diabetes (dated by TCRdb to between 2018 and 2020). Context from the whole study: Mean age, gender distribution, total cell number and subset yield were not different between patients and healthy donors. Naive and central memory subsets were obtained from all 30 or so donors, but regulatory and stem cell-like memory subsets were isolated from only 8 patients and roughly 8 healthy donors. A total of under 140,000,000 sorted cells were examined across all samples, and the number of cells per subset was strongly correlated with RNA yield. In the study, recently diagnosed type 1 diabetes patients and matched healthy donors were compared on the TCRB repertoires of their sorted circulating CD4+ T cell subsets. What the research found in general, with its limitations: Because cDNA rather than genomic DNA was sequenced, highly expressing activated cells could have been over-represented, although no difference in activation and CD3 levels was found between groups. Type 1 diabetes patients showed a moderate but significant shortening of TCRB CDR3 length in all four CD4+ subsets. Only small numbers of individuals were included in the HLA sub-analyses, which left unresolved whether HLA type had any influence on TCRB rearrangement. Shorter templates might have been favored by PCR, but patient and control samples were amplified and corrected together, so both groups would have been affected equally by any skew. Fewer insertions and more nucleotide deletions at VDJ recombination sites were observed in patients with type 1 diabetes, implying thymic rearrangement abnormalities. The naive, central memory and regulatory TCRB repertoires appeared to resemble one another more closely among patients than among healthy donors.

The sequence came from a man aged 18 to 30 in good health. The sample consisted of central memory CD4+ T cells from blood.

Read as DNA, the sequence is TGTGCCAGCAAAGCGGCTAGCACAGATACGCAGTATTTT. This translates into CASKAASTDTQYF. The chain links TRBV2 with TRBJ2-3, and possibly TRBD2, on 5 matching bases. CDR1 and CDR2 (SNHLY, FYNNEI) derive from the germline V gene. The CDR3 runs 13 residues from the cysteine to the phenylalanine. The DNA shown is the 39-base CDR3, in frame from base 1. V is clipped by 7 bases and J by 0 bases, and the sequence between their germline boundaries is 8 bases long.